Sequencing of this TCR beta chain was carried out in a study of vaccination effects on CD4 cells after COVID-19. In the study overall: Post-vaccine sampling occurred a median 72 days after the second dose. Points from the study as a whole: In the late period after vaccination, infection- and vaccine-induced clones contracted markedly.

The CDR3 loop spans 16 amino acids. Germline CDR1 is MNHEY and CDR2 is SMNVEV (reference sequence). V was clipped by 3 bases and J by 3 bases, with 18 bases between them. Investigators separated out CD4+ T cells once 10 days of culture had passed. Vaccine administered to participants consisted of two doses of either BNT162b2 or mRNA-1273. Having tested negative for nucleocapsid antibodies, the vaccine recipients showed no prior SARS-CoV-2 infection. As regards this clone: Antigen unknown.

TCRdb's table, derived via immunoSEQ multiplex PCR, lists solely in-frame clones and lacks some. The sample holds approximately 57,000 clones, 78% seen once. The chain is built from TRBV27 and TRBJ2-7; TRBD1 is a possible D gene (8 bases). Sequencing was performed on CD4+ T cells from PBMCs cultured without peptide, taken after COVID-19 vaccination. This clonotype was sampled from a human donor who received a COVID-19 vaccine. DNA of the CDR3: TGTGCCAGCAGTTTCGGCGGACAGGGAGGGTACTACGAGCAGTACTTC. Amino acid sequence: CASSFGGQGGYYEQYF.